A selection of T cell receptor beta chains follows, all from one sample in a study of blood T cell repertoires in COVID-19. Only in-frame clones appear in the TCRdb table, and some are missing; sequencing was by immunoSEQ multiplex PCR. The sample consists of over 50,000 clones, about 85% of them appearing once. The specimen sequenced was peripheral blood. Source of these receptors: a human donor in a cohort sampled during active COVID-19. Both conserved end residues are part of each CDR3. Fields, in order: D gene, V gene, clone size, J gene, CDR3 protein, CDR3 DNA. The D gene is left open where the match is weak. Rows may omit the clone size; those that give it use once, few, many or a size class.

d_call: NA
v_call: TRBV6-5
clone_size: NA
j_call: TRBJ1-2
cdr3_aa: CASTETGRSHGYTF
cdr3_nt: TGTGCCAGCACGGAGACAGGACGTAGTCATGGCTACACCTTC

d_call: TRBD1
v_call: TRBV28
clone_size: NA
j_call: TRBJ1-1
cdr3_aa: CASSSKTGGGTEAFF
cdr3_nt: TGTGCCAGCAGTTCAAAGACAGGGGGTGGGACTGAAGCTTTCTTT

d_call: NA
v_call: TRBV6-5
clone_size: NA
j_call: TRBJ2-1
cdr3_aa: CASQTDLIGEQFF
cdr3_nt: TGTGCCAGCCAGACAGACCTAATCGGTGAGCAGTTCTTC

d_call: TRBD1
v_call: TRBV3-1/TRBV3-2
clone_size: NA
j_call: TRBJ1-2
cdr3_aa: CASSHYRGTVGNYGYTF
cdr3_nt: TGTGCCAGCAGCCATTACAGGGGTACGGTTGGGAACTATGGCTACACCTTC

d_call: NA
v_call: TRBV29-1
clone_size: NA
j_call: TRBJ2-1
cdr3_aa: CSVTDYFYNEQFF
cdr3_nt: TGCAGCGTTACGGACTATTTCTACAATGAGCAGTTCTTC

d_call: NA
v_call: TRBV18
clone_size: NA
j_call: TRBJ2-3
cdr3_aa: CASSQLRTDTQYF
cdr3_nt: TGTGCCAGCTCACAATTGAGAACAGATACGCAGTATTTT

d_call: NA
v_call: TRBV25-1
clone_size: NA
j_call: TRBJ2-3
cdr3_aa: CASTEEPSTDTQYF
cdr3_nt: TGTGCCAGCACCGAAGAGCCTAGCACAGATACGCAGTATTTT

d_call: NA
v_call: TRBV9
clone_size: NA
j_call: TRBJ2-7
cdr3_aa: CASSAETGYEQYF
cdr3_nt: TGTGCCAGCAGCGCCGAGACTGGCTACGAGCAGTACTTC

d_call: TRBD1
v_call: TRBV3-1/TRBV3-2
clone_size: NA
j_call: TRBJ2-3
cdr3_aa: CASSLDRARMSDTQYF
cdr3_nt: TGTGCCAGCAGTTTAGACAGGGCAAGGATGTCAGATACGCAGTATTTT

d_call: NA
v_call: TRBV21-1
clone_size: once
j_call: TRBJ2-7
cdr3_aa: CASRKPSRDRGSYEQYF
cdr3_nt: TGTGCCAGCAGAAAACCGTCTCGGGACAGGGGCTCCTACGAGCAGTACTTC

d_call: NA
v_call: TRBV18
clone_size: NA
j_call: TRBJ2-2
cdr3_aa: CASSPRVSGNTGELFF
cdr3_nt: TGTGCCAGCTCACCACGGGTTAGCGGGAACACCGGGGAGCTGTTTTTT

d_call: TRBD2
v_call: TRBV5-1
clone_size: NA
j_call: TRBJ2-2
cdr3_aa: CASSLASGRQVGGELFF
cdr3_nt: TGCGCCAGCAGCTTGGCCAGCGGGAGACAAGTTGGAGGGGAGCTGTTTTTT

d_call: TRBD2
v_call: TRBV28
clone_size: NA
j_call: TRBJ2-7
cdr3_aa: CASKIAGAYEQYF
cdr3_nt: TGTGCCAGCAAGATAGCGGGAGCCTACGAGCAGTACTTC

d_call: TRBD1
v_call: TRBV11-2
clone_size: NA
j_call: TRBJ1-3
cdr3_aa: CASSWGQASGNTIYF
cdr3_nt: TGTGCCAGCAGCTGGGGACAGGCTTCTGGAAACACCATATATTTT

d_call: NA
v_call: TRBV7-9
clone_size: NA
j_call: TRBJ2-4
cdr3_aa: CASSLDREGIQYF
cdr3_nt: TGTGCCAGCAGCTTAGACAGGGAAGGCATTCAGTACTTC

d_call: TRBD2
v_call: TRBV9
clone_size: once
j_call: TRBJ2-3
cdr3_aa: CASSAGSGRTDTQYF
cdr3_nt: TGTGCCAGCAGCGCGGGGAGCGGGAGAACAGATACGCAGTATTTT

d_call: TRBD2
v_call: TRBV4-3
clone_size: NA
j_call: TRBJ2-5
cdr3_aa: CASSLGVAGASYQETQYF
cdr3_nt: TGCGCCAGCAGCCTCGGGGTAGCGGGAGCCTCGTACCAAGAGACCCAGTACTTC

d_call: TRBD1
v_call: TRBV2
clone_size: once
j_call: TRBJ2-3
cdr3_aa: CASSEMGTATDTQYF
cdr3_nt: TGTGCCAGCAGTGAAATGGGGACAGCCACAGATACGCAGTATTTT

d_call: NA
v_call: TRBV29-1
clone_size: NA
j_call: TRBJ1-1
cdr3_aa: CSVSTGSTEAFF
cdr3_nt: TGCAGCGTTTCCACAGGGAGCACTGAAGCTTTCTTT

d_call: NA
v_call: TRBV28
clone_size: NA
j_call: TRBJ2-5
cdr3_aa: CASSSGLMVSAQYF
cdr3_nt: TGTGCCAGCAGTTCCGGACTGATGGTTTCGGCCCAGTACTTC

d_call: NA
v_call: TRBV6-5
clone_size: NA
j_call: TRBJ1-4
cdr3_aa: CASSYGAGVNEKLFF
cdr3_nt: TGTGCCAGCAGTTATGGGGCAGGGGTTAATGAAAAACTGTTTTTT

d_call: TRBD2
v_call: TRBV5-1
clone_size: NA
j_call: TRBJ2-5
cdr3_aa: CASRASGQETQYF
cdr3_nt: TGCGCCAGCCGGGCTAGCGGGCAAGAGACCCAGTACTTC

d_call: NA
v_call: TRBV7-6
clone_size: once
j_call: TRBJ2-5
cdr3_aa: CASSLNGWGVETQYF
cdr3_nt: TGTGCCAGCAGCTTAAACGGGTGGGGGGTAGAGACCCAGTACTTC

d_call: TRBD1
v_call: TRBV24-1
clone_size: NA
j_call: TRBJ2-7
cdr3_aa: CATSDPDRAYEQYF
cdr3_nt: TGTGCCACCAGTGACCCGGACAGGGCCTACGAGCAGTACTTC

d_call: TRBD1
v_call: TRBV5-4
clone_size: NA
j_call: TRBJ1-2
cdr3_aa: CASSFGQGAYYGYTF
cdr3_nt: TGTGCCAGCAGCTTCGGACAGGGGGCATACTATGGCTACACCTTC

d_call: TRBD2
v_call: TRBV5-1
clone_size: NA
j_call: TRBJ2-3
cdr3_aa: CASSLGLADLTDTQYF
cdr3_nt: TGCGCCAGCAGCTTGGGACTAGCGGATCTCACAGATACGCAGTATTTT

d_call: TRBD2
v_call: TRBV6-2/TRBV6-3
clone_size: NA
j_call: TRBJ2-1
cdr3_aa: CASSGRAYNEQFF
cdr3_nt: TGTGCCAGTAGCGGGAGGGCCTACAATGAGCAGTTCTTC

d_call: NA
v_call: TRBV5-1
clone_size: NA
j_call: TRBJ1-2
cdr3_aa: CASSLAYNAGAGYTF
cdr3_nt: TGCGCCAGCAGCTTGGCCTACAATGCGGGGGCTGGCTACACCTTC

d_call: NA
v_call: TRBV4-1
clone_size: NA
j_call: TRBJ2-3
cdr3_aa: CASSQDAPSGSTDTQYF
cdr3_nt: TGCGCCAGCAGCCAAGATGCCCCCTCGGGAAGCACAGATACGCAGTATTTT

d_call: NA
v_call: TRBV28
clone_size: NA
j_call: TRBJ1-4
cdr3_aa: CASSSPSGTSTNEKLFF
cdr3_nt: TGTGCCAGCAGTTCCCCCTCTGGCACCTCAACTAATGAAAAACTGTTTTTT

d_call: TRBD2
v_call: TRBV6-5
clone_size: NA
j_call: TRBJ2-3
cdr3_aa: CASSYHSGTGADTQYF
cdr3_nt: TGTGCCAGCAGTTACCATAGCGGGACGGGAGCAGATACGCAGTATTTT

d_call: NA
v_call: TRBV2
clone_size: few
j_call: TRBJ1-1
cdr3_aa: CASSGYGGVTEAFF
cdr3_nt: TGTGCCAGCAGTGGTTATGGGGGGGTCACTGAAGCTTTCTTT

d_call: TRBD1
v_call: TRBV19
clone_size: once
j_call: TRBJ1-2
cdr3_aa: CASSALRTGAYGYTF
cdr3_nt: TGTGCCAGTAGTGCACTCAGGACAGGGGCGTATGGCTACACCTTC

d_call: TRBD2
v_call: TRBV2
clone_size: NA
j_call: TRBJ2-3
cdr3_aa: CASVAGGPTDTQYF
cdr3_nt: TGTGCCAGCGTGGCGGGAGGGCCCACAGATACGCAGTATTTT

d_call: NA
v_call: TRBV10-3
clone_size: NA
j_call: TRBJ1-1
cdr3_aa: CATATTDEAFF
cdr3_nt: TGTGCCACCGCGACTACAGATGAAGCTTTCTTT

d_call: NA
v_call: TRBV11-2
clone_size: NA
j_call: TRBJ2-5
cdr3_aa: CASSSLDSLRVGQETQYF
cdr3_nt: TGTGCCAGCAGCTCCTTAGACTCTCTCCGGGTTGGCCAAGAGACCCAGTACTTC

d_call: TRBD2
v_call: TRBV3-1/TRBV3-2
clone_size: NA
j_call: TRBJ2-1
cdr3_aa: CASSQLSGRPFNEQFF
cdr3_nt: TGTGCCAGCAGCCAACTTAGCGGGAGGCCCTTTAATGAGCAGTTCTTC

d_call: TRBD1
v_call: TRBV10-1
clone_size: NA
j_call: TRBJ2-7
cdr3_aa: CASSRTGNYEQYF
cdr3_nt: TGCGCCAGCAGCAGGACAGGAAATTACGAGCAGTACTTC

d_call: TRBD2
v_call: TRBV28
clone_size: NA
j_call: TRBJ2-7
cdr3_aa: CASSLYGRVYEQYF
cdr3_nt: TGTGCCAGCAGTTTATACGGGAGGGTCTACGAGCAGTACTTC

d_call: NA
v_call: TRBV11-3
clone_size: NA
j_call: TRBJ1-1
cdr3_aa: CASSLSLNTEAFF
cdr3_nt: TGTGCCAGCAGCTTAAGCCTGAACACTGAAGCTTTCTTT

d_call: NA
v_call: TRBV18
clone_size: NA
j_call: TRBJ2-4
cdr3_aa: CASSFPGTKNIQYF
cdr3_nt: TGTGCCAGCTCATTCCCGGGGACCAAAAACATTCAGTACTTC

d_call: TRBD1
v_call: TRBV7-9
clone_size: NA
j_call: TRBJ1-5
cdr3_aa: CASSATGDSNQPQHF
cdr3_nt: TGTGCCAGCAGCGCGACAGGGGATAGCAATCAGCCCCAGCATTTT

d_call: TRBD1
v_call: TRBV6-5
clone_size: few
j_call: TRBJ1-6
cdr3_aa: CASSPVTGGRAPLHF
cdr3_nt: TGTGCCAGCAGTCCCGTAACAGGGGGCAGGGCACCCCTCCACTTT